The table lists the clone carrying this T cell receptor beta chain with many counts. Antigen: not known. There were no patients who had received any treatment before thyroid surgery. The data stem from a study of metastatic and nonmetastatic thyroid tumors. Study context: Repertoires from blood and tumor or nodule tissue of malignant and benign thyroid patients were compared. Regarding the study as a whole: When malignant thyroid tumors were compared with benign nodules, TCR beta diversity was reportedly significantly higher in the malignant tumors. This held in both blood and tumor samples.

Under the authors' procedure: Clinicopathological groups of papillary thyroid cancer showed CDR3 differences that were used to build a distant-metastasis classifier. MiXCR was used by TCRdb to re-call the PCR reads. TCRdb assigned the V and J calls; the authors' analysis was not used. The sample lists around 20,000 clones; about a quarter were seen once. The CDR3 spans 16 residues. J was trimmed by 5 bases and V by 2 bases; bases with no gene match: 9. Germline assignment: CDR1 SGHAT and CDR2 FQDESV (reference sequence). This chain joins TRBV11-1 and TRBJ1-1, with 9 positions matching TRBD1. The receptor comes from a female donor with papillary thyroid cancer or a benign thyroid nodule (not recorded which). Some clones in this sample may be carry-over from other donors' samples. Sequenced: tumor tissue. CDR3 sequence: CASSLSQGASGTEAFF. The CDR3 nucleotides are TGTGCCAGCAGCTTATCACAGGGGGCTAGTGGAACTGAAGCTTTCTTT.